The 20 T cell receptor beta chains reported below all come from one sample, sequenced in a study of blood T cell repertoires in COVID-19. TCRdb's copy holds only in-frame clones and misses some; the assay was immunoSEQ multiplex PCR. The sample has 450,000 or so clones; 90% are singletons. The sequencing sample was made of PBMCs or T cells enriched from blood (not recorded which). Receptors originate from a man aged 18 to 29 who had recovered from COVID-19.

CDR3 DNA: TGTGCCAGCAGCTTTCAGGGGGCGCAAGAGCAGTACTTC. Its protein product is CASSFQGAQEQYF. The rearrangement links TRBV5-4 to TRBJ2-7, with 8 bases lining up with TRBD1. Germline V gene sequence: CDR1 SGHNT, CDR2 YYREEE (reference sequence). The CDR3 has 13 amino acids. J lost 7 bases, V lost 2 bases, and 5 bases had no gene match.

The CDR3 reads CASSSTSGYEQYF. CDR3 sequence (DNA): TGTGCCAGTAGCTCGACTAGCGGCTACGAGCAGTACTTC. The V and J genes are TRBV19 and TRBJ2-7; 9 bases match TRBD2. V gave up 6 bases and J gave up 3 bases; unmatched junction bases: 3. Germline V lookup: CDR1 LNHDA, CDR2 SQIVND (reference sequence). The CDR3 runs to 13 residues.

V gene TRBV2 combines with J gene TRBJ2-2, with D hard to call. Trimming pared 8 bases from V and 6 bases from J, leaving 10 bases between. This CDR3 is 12 amino acids long. Germline CDR1 is SNHLY and CDR2 is FYNNEI. The CDR3, as DNA: TGTGCCAGCCTCAGTTTGGCCGGGGAGCTGTTTTTT. This gives the protein CASLSLAGELFF.

The chain employs TRBV20-1 and TRBJ1-4; D ambiguous. V lost 3 bases, J lost 0 bases, and 11 bases lay in between. This CDR3 has 15 residues. The germline CDR1 and CDR2 sequences are DFQATT and SNEGSKA (reference sequence). CDR3 in DNA: TGCAGTGCTAGTCGCGGTATTGCAACTAATGAAAAACTGTTTTTT. Protein: CSASRGIATNEKLFF.

The V gene is TRBV5-5, the J gene TRBJ1-6; D unclear. The CDR3 loop spans 13 amino acids. Germline CDR1 reads SGHKS; CDR2 reads YYEKEE (reference sequence). V gave up 4 bases and J gave up 6 bases, with 8 bases separating them. For the CDR3, the DNA is TGTGCCAGCAGCAACTCCCCTAATTCACCCCTCCACTTT. It is translated as CASSNSPNSPLHF.

This chain connects TRBV6-5 to TRBJ1-6, with D unclear. The CDR3 loop spans 14 amino acids. Germline V gives CDR1 MNHEY, CDR2 SVGAGI. V lost 5 bases and J 7 bases, leaving 12 bases between the germline ends. Here the CDR3 reads CASSQITENSPLHF. The CDR3 DNA reads TGTGCCAGCAGTCAAATAACTGAAAATTCACCCCTCCACTTT.

This chain joins TRBV11-1 and TRBJ2-3; TRBD1 matches at 9 bases. The CDR3 length is 15 residues. Germline values: CDR1 SGHAT, CDR2 FQDESV (reference sequence). The J segment lost 3 bases and the V segment lost 5 bases, leaving 6 bases of the junction unmatched. CDR3 sequence reads: CASSLGDRETDTQYF. Written as DNA, the CDR3 is TGTGCCAGCAGCCTGGGGGACAGGGAGACAGATACGCAGTATTTT.

The V gene is TRBV2, the J gene TRBJ2-3, with D possibly TRBD2 on 5 matching bases. Germline-derived CDR1 and CDR2 are SNHLY and FYNNEI. The CDR3 length is 15 residues. V lost 3 bases and J lost 1, with 11 bases in between. The CDR3 loop is CASSETGMGTDTQYF. CDR3 nucleotides: TGTGCCAGCAGTGAGACGGGGATGGGCACAGATACGCAGTATTTT. The whole variable domain, remainder taken from reference TRBV2 and TRBJ2-3, is EPEVTQTPSHQVTQMGQEVILRCVPISNHLYFYWYRQILGQKVEFLVSFYNNEISEKSEIFDDQFSVERPDGSNFTLKIRSTKLEDSAMYFCASSETGMGTDTQYFGPGTRLTVL.

This chain links TRBV2 with TRBJ1-1; D possibly corresponds to TRBD1 (6 bases). Germline values: CDR1 SNHLY, CDR2 FYNNEI. The CDR3 loop spans 13 amino acids. Trimming stripped 7 bases from V and 6 bases from J, with 15 bases between. The CDR3 region has the DNA TGTGCCAGCAATGGACAGTTTGACGCTGAAGCTTTCTTT. This encodes CASNGQFDAEAFF.

The chain combines TRBV27 with TRBJ2-1; TRBD2 might be the D (6 bases). There are 14 residues in the CDR3. Per germline, CDR1 MNHEY and CDR2 SMNVEV (reference sequence). Deletions cut 6 bases from V and 10 bases from J, with 19 bases between. CDR3 amino acids: CASSRLGTGEEQFF. The DNA of the CDR3 is TGTGCCAGCAGCCGATTGGGGACGGGAGAAGAGCAGTTCTTC.

V is TRBV19 and J is TRBJ1-3, with 7 bases aligning to TRBD1. The V and J ends lost 2 bases and 1 base, in that order; junction bases with no gene match: 2. The CDR3 consists of 15 residues. Germline values: CDR1 LNHDA, CDR2 SQIVND (reference sequence). As DNA, the CDR3 is TGTGCCAGTAGTATAATGACAGGGTCTGGAAACACCATATATTTT. It codes for CASSIMTGSGNTIYF.

This clone was seen just once. J is TRBJ2-3 and V is TRBV19; the D gene is possibly TRBD1 (6 bases). Per the germline V gene, CDR1 is LNHDA and CDR2 is SQIVND (reference sequence). The CDR3 sequence is 14 residues long. V was clipped by 6 bases and J by 1 base, with 11 bases between them. The CDR3 reads CASSHGQRTDTQYF. The CDR3 DNA reads as TGTGCCAGTAGCCATGGACAGCGCACAGATACGCAGTATTTT.

The rearrangement uses TRBV7-3 and TRBJ2-3; the D gene is possibly TRBD1 (5 bases). Trimming pared 3 bases from V and 5 bases from J, leaving 15 bases between. Germline CDR1 is SGHTA and CDR2 is FQGTGA. The CDR3 has 15 residues. In DNA form, the CDR3 reads TGTGCCAGCAGCTTGGTACCCCACCAGGGAGATACGCAGTATTTT. This encodes CASSLVPHQGDTQYF.

As DNA, the CDR3 is TGTGCTAGTGGTTTTGGAGGGAAGAACACTGAAGCTTTCTTT. As protein: CASGFGGKNTEAFF. The chain combines TRBV12-5 with TRBJ1-1; unclear D gene. Trimming stripped 3 bases from V and 1 base from J, with 9 bases between. The CDR3 loop spans 14 amino acids. CDR1 LGHNT and CDR2 FRNRAP come from the germline V gene.

Notes on this clone: In the same sample, other DNA sequences code for this CDR3. V is TRBV5-1 and J is TRBJ2-2; TRBD1 is a possible D gene (6 bases). V lost 2 bases to trimming and J lost 6 bases, with 11 bases between them. CDR3 length: 14 amino acids. Germline loops: CDR1 SGHRS, CDR2 YFSETQ. CDR3 in amino acids: CASSFSGAAGELFF. The CDR3 DNA is TGCGCCAGCAGCTTTTCAGGGGCCGCCGGGGAGCTGTTTTTT.

The V call is TRBV5-4, the J call TRBJ1-2; TRBD1 agrees at 8 bases. CDR3 length: 16 residues. Germline values: CDR1 SGHNT, CDR2 YYREEE (reference sequence). After removal of 4 bases from V and 4 bases from J, the junction contained 12 bases not matched to a gene. CDR3 protein: CASSLDPGQGVYGYTF. CDR3 nucleotides: TGTGCCAGCAGCCTGGACCCCGGACAGGGCGTCTATGGCTACACCTTC.

The V call is TRBV7-3, the J call TRBJ2-1; a weak D match, TRBD1 (6 bases). V was clipped by 3 bases and J by 4 bases, with 13 bases between them. Germline CDR1 SGHTA, CDR2 FQGTGA. This CDR3 comprises 15 residues. CDR3 DNA: TGTGCCAGCAGCTTTAGCACAGGGCAGTACAATGAGCAGTTCTTC. This gives the protein CASSFSTGQYNEQFF. Together with reference TRBV7-3 and TRBJ2-1, the CDR3 gives the full variable domain: GAGVSQTPSNKVTEKGKYVELRCDPISGHTALYWYRQSLGQGPEFLIYFQGTGAADDSGLPNDRFFAVRPEGSVSTLKIQRTERGDSAVYLCASSFSTGQYNEQFFGPGTRLTVL.

The chain uses TRBV13 and TRBJ1-2; 8 positions match TRBD1. V dropped 3 bases and J dropped 4; count of bases not matched to a gene: 4. CDR3 length: 14 residues. CDR1 is PRHDT, CDR2 FYEKMQ, per germline (reference sequence). The CDR3 sequence is CASSFSTGAYGYTF. The CDR3 DNA is TGTGCCAGCAGCTTCTCGACAGGGGCCTATGGCTACACCTTC.

The chain carries TRBV3-1 (or the pseudogene TRBV3-2) and TRBJ1-5, with 8 nucleotides matching TRBD1. This CDR3 is built from 15 residues. Germline lookup yields CDR1 LGHDT and CDR2 YNNKEL (reference sequence). V shed 4 bases and J 4 bases; nucleotides not matched to a gene: 6. CDR3 in amino acids: CASSPTGGGNQPQHF. The CDR3 DNA follows: TGTGCCAGCAGCCCCACAGGGGGGGGTAATCAGCCCCAGCATTTT.

This rearrangement joins TRBV3-1 (or the pseudogene TRBV3-2) to TRBJ2-5, with TRBD1 matching 9 bases. The J segment lost 4 bases and the V segment lost 4 bases, leaving 4 bases of the junction unmatched. Germline V CDR1 and CDR2: LGHDT, YNNKEL (reference sequence). This CDR3 has 14 amino acids. CDR3 region: CASSLRTGVETQYF. CDR3 nucleotide sequence: TGTGCCAGCAGCCTCAGGACAGGGGTAGAGACCCAGTACTTC.